This T cell receptor (beta chain) appears in the sequencing data of a study of human T cells and chemical hapten exposure. Study information: Mostly female, the patients presented with alopecia areata, totalis or universalis. The study, taken as a whole, reports: Versus controls, significantly more large CDR3 similarity clusters arose from expanded TCRs.

This sample's time point: patch test 1, 2 weeks after DPC sensitization. The treatment denotes: therapeutic diphenylcyclopropenone sensitization with weekly scalp DPC. Each donor was an alopecia patient between 18 and 70 years of age who qualified for DPC. This clonotype was seen many times. No antigen is known for it. TCRdb analysed the RACE reads with MiXCR anew, one entry per CDR3 protein. The table records roughly 360,000 distinct CDR3 sequences, approximately 5.1% of them present only once. Trimming removed 5 bases from V and 3 bases from J, with 8 bases in between. This CDR3 is 12 amino acids long. CDR1 is DFQATT and CDR2 is SNEGSKA in the germline V gene (reference sequence).

The specimen was whole blood, collected in connection with sensitization to the hapten diphenylcyclopropenone (DPC). The gene calls are TRBV20-1 and TRBJ1-5; unclear D gene. The TCR originated in a woman between 45 and 60 years old with alopecia areata. Some clones in this sample may be carry-over from other donors' samples. DNA for the CDR3: TGCAGTGCTGCCCAACCCAATCAGCCCCAGCATTTT. It is translated as CSAAQPNQPQHF.